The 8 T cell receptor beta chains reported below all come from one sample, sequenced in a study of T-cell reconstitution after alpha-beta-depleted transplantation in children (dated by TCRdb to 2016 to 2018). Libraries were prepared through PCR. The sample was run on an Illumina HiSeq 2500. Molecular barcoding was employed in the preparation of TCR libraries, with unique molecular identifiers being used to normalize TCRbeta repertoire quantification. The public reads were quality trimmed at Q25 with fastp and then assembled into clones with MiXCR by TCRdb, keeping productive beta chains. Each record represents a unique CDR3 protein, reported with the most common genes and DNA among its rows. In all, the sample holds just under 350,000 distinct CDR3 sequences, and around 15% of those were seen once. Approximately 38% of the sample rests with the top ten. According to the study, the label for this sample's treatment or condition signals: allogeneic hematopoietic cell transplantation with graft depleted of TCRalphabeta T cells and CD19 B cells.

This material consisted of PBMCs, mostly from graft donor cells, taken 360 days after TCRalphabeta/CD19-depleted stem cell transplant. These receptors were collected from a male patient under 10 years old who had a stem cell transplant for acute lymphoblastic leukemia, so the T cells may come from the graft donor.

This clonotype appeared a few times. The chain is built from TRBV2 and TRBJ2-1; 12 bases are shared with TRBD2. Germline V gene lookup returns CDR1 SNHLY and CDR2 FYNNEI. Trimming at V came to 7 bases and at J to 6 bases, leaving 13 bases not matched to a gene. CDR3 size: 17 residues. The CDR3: CASTRSRRLAGVNEQFF. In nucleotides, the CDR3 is TGTGCCAGCACCCGGAGTCGGAGACTAGCGGGAGTCAATGAGCAGTTCTTC.

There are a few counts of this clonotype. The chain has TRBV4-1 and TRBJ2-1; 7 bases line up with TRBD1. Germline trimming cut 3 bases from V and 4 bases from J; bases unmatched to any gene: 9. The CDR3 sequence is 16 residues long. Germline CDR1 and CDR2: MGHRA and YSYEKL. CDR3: CASSQDPGQPYNEQFF. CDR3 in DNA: TGCGCCAGCAGCCAGGACCCGGGACAGCCTTACAATGAGCAGTTCTTC.

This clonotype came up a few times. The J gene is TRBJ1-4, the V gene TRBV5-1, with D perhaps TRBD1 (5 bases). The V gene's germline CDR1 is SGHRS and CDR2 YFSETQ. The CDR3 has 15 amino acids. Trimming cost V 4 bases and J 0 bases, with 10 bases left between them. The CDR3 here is CASSPAGSTNEKLFF. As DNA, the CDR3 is TGCGCCAGCAGCCCCGCAGGGTCAACTAATGAAAAACTGTTTTTT.

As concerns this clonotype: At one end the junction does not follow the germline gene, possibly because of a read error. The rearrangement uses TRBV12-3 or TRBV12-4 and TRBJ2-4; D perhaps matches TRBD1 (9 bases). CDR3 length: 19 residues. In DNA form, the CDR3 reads TGTACCAGCAGCCCGTGGGACAGGGTGCTAGCGGGAGCCAAAAACATTCAGTACTTC. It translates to CTSSPWDRVLAGAKNIQYF.

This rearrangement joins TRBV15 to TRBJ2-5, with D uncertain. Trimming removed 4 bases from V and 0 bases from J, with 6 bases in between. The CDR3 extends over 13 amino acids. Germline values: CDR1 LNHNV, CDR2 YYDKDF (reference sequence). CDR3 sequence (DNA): TGTGCCACCAGCACCCTTAACCAAGAGACCCAGTACTTC. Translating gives CATSTLNQETQYF.

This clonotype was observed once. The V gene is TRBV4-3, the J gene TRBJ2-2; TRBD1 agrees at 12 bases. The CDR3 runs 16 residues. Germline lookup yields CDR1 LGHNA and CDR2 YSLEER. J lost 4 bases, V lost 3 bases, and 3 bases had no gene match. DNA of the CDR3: TGCGCCAGCAGCCAGGGACAGGGGGCCATCACCGGGGAGCTGTTTTTT. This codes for CASSQGQGAITGELFF.

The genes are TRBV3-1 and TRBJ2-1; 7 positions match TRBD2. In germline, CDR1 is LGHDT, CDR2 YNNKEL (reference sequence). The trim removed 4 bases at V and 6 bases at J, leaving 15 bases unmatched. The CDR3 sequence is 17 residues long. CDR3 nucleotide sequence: TGTGCCAGCAGCCTACCACTGGGGGGAGCGGGGAGCAATGAGCAGTTCTTC. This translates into CASSLPLGGAGSNEQFF.

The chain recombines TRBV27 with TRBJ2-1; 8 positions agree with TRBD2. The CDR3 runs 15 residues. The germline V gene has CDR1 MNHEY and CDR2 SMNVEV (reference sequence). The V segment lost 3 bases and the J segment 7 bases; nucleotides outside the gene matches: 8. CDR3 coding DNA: TGTGCCAGCAGTTTCTCGGTTAGCGGGAAAAATGAGCAGTTCTTC. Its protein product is CASSFSVSGKNEQFF.